These T cell receptor beta chains were read from a single sample in a study of shared clonotypes between healthy human individuals. TCRdb keeps only in-frame clones here, not all; method: immunoSEQ multiplex PCR. The sample includes about 1.5 million clones, under 99% seen only once; the top ten take approximately 0.44%. The source material was naive CD4+ T cells sorted from blood. The receptor source for this set is a young man in good health. CDR3s include the opening cysteine and the closing phenylalanine or tryptophan. D genes are given only for firm matches. Clone size appears in some rows only: once, few, many, or a class for an expanded clone.

cdr3_nt,cdr3_aa,d_call,j_call,v_call,clone_size
TGTGCCAGTGAACCGGGACAGGGCTTCGGAAACACCATATATTTT,CASEPGQGFGNTIYF,TRBD1,TRBJ1-3,TRBV9,.
TGTGCCTGGAGTGATAGGCAGGGGGTCTACGAGCAGTACTTC,CAWSDRQGVYEQYF,TRBD1,TRBJ2-7,TRBV30,.
TGCGCCAGCAGGGGCGGGAGCGCACCTATCAATGAGCAGTTCTTC,CASRGGSAPINEQFF,TRBD2,TRBJ2-1,TRBV5-1,.
TGCGCCAGCAGCTTGGCCGGAGGGCTGGAGACCCAGTACTTC,CASSLAGGLETQYF,.,TRBJ2-5,TRBV5-1,.
TGCGCCAGCAGCTTGGTGGGAAACAATGAGCAGTTCTTC,CASSLVGNNEQFF,.,TRBJ2-1,TRBV5-1,.
TGTGCCAGTAGTATCCGTCTACTAGATACGCAGTATTTT,CASSIRLLDTQYF,.,TRBJ2-3,TRBV19,.
TGTGCCAGCAGCTTATCCAACTATGGCTACACCTTC,CASSLSNYGYTF,.,TRBJ1-2,TRBV7-9,few
TGTGCCAGCAGCTCCAACAGGGGGTCTAGCACAGATACGCAGTATTTT,CASSSNRGSSTDTQYF,TRBD1,TRBJ2-3,TRBV7-9,.
TGTGCCATCAGTGGGGGACAGGGTAACAATGAGCAGTTCTTC,CAISGGQGNNEQFF,TRBD1,TRBJ2-1,TRBV10-3,once
TGCAGTGCAAGGGCAAATGAGCAGTTCTTC,CSARANEQFF,.,TRBJ2-1,TRBV20-1,once
TGTGCCAGCAGCGGCCGGACAGGAGAGTCCTACGAGCAGTACTTC,CASSGRTGESYEQYF,TRBD1,TRBJ2-7,TRBV6-1,.
TGTGCCAGCAGCACGGCGAACTATGGCTACACCTTC,CASSTANYGYTF,.,TRBJ1-2,TRBV21-1,.
TGTGCCAGCAGTTCCCTACGCTCTGGGGCCAACGTCCTGACTTTC,CASSSLRSGANVLTF,.,TRBJ2-6,TRBV28,.
TGTGCCAGCACCGCCTCACGGGGCACCGGGGAGCTGTTTTTT,CASTASRGTGELFF,.,TRBJ2-2,TRBV9,once
TGTGCCAGCTCACCGTCACGGGGAGATACGCAGTATTTT,CASSPSRGDTQYF,.,TRBJ2-3,TRBV18,.
TGTGCCAGTAGTATGGGGGGGAGGGGCAGCAATCAGCCCCAGCATTTT,CASSMGGRGSNQPQHF,.,TRBJ1-5,TRBV19,.
TGCGCCAGCAGTGAGGTTGACAGGTCCCACGAGCAGTACTTC,CASSEVDRSHEQYF,.,TRBJ2-7,TRBV10-2,.
TGTGCCAGCAGCCTTATTTTCGGGCTTGAGGAGACCCAGTACTTC,CASSLIFGLEETQYF,.,TRBJ2-5,TRBV7-8,.
TGTGCCAGCTCACCGGGCCAAGTTCTTCTGGGGAACCAAGAGACCCAGTACTTC,CASSPGQVLLGNQETQYF,.,TRBJ2-5,TRBV18,.
TGTGCCAGCAGTCGGGACAGGGGGCAAAGCTCCTACGAGCAGTACTTC,CASSRDRGQSSYEQYF,TRBD1,TRBJ2-7,TRBV28,.
TGTGCCAGCTCACCTCCTAGCGTTTACCCCTACGAGCAGTACTTC,CASSPPSVYPYEQYF,.,TRBJ2-7,TRBV18,.
TGCGCCAGCAGCCCGACAGGGGTCTACGAGCAGTACTTC,CASSPTGVYEQYF,TRBD1,TRBJ2-7,TRBV5-1,.
TGCGCCAGCAGCCAAGAATGGGCGCCAGACAATACCTACGAGCAGTACTTC,CASSQEWAPDNTYEQYF,.,TRBJ2-7,TRBV4-3,.
TGTGCCACCAGCAGCGGGACACGCGACTATGGCTACACCTTC,CATSSGTRDYGYTF,.,TRBJ1-2,TRBV15,.
TGTGCCAGCAGTCAACCGGGACAGGGTGACGAGCAGTACTTC,CASSQPGQGDEQYF,TRBD1,TRBJ2-7,TRBV5-4,.
TGCGCCAGCAGCAAAGGACTAGCGGGAGGTGTAAATGAGCAGTTCTTC,CASSKGLAGGVNEQFF,TRBD2,TRBJ2-1,TRBV5-1,.
TGCGCCAGCCTGAGCGGGCATAACACCGGGGAGCTGTTTTTT,CASLSGHNTGELFF,.,TRBJ2-2,TRBV10-2,.
TGTGCCAGCAGCTTAGGTGCAGGGAGAGTATATAACACCGGGGAGCTGTTTTTT,CASSLGAGRVYNTGELFF,.,TRBJ2-2,TRBV5-6,.
TGCGCCAGCAGCTTGGCCCCCGGGACAGGGGAACGCTACGAGCAGTACTTC,CASSLAPGTGERYEQYF,TRBD1,TRBJ2-7,TRBV5-1,.
TGTGCCAGCAGCTTAGCGAGGGTTGAGCAGTTCTTC,CASSLARVEQFF,.,TRBJ2-1,TRBV7-9,once
TGTGCCAGCAGCCGGGACAGGGGGCGGGAAAAACTGTTTTTT,CASSRDRGREKLFF,TRBD1,TRBJ1-4,TRBV2,.
TGTGCCAGCAGTTTATTAGCGGGAGAGGCCAAAAACATTCAGTACTTC,CASSLLAGEAKNIQYF,TRBD2,TRBJ2-4,TRBV28,.
TGTGCCAGCAGGTCGGGCGAATGGCTAGCGGGAGGCGAGCAGTACTTC,CASRSGEWLAGGEQYF,TRBD2,TRBJ2-7,TRBV27,.
TGCGCCAGCAGCGGGAGTCGAATCACCGGGGAGCTGTTTTTT,CASSGSRITGELFF,.,TRBJ2-2,TRBV4-3,.
TGTGCCAGCAGTGAACCTAATATCGGAAACACCATATATTTT,CASSEPNIGNTIYF,.,TRBJ1-3,TRBV25-1,.
TGCAGCGTTGTAGGGAGGTTCAGTGGATCGGAGCAGTTCTTC,CSVVGRFSGSEQFF,.,TRBJ2-1,TRBV29-1,.
TGTGCCATCAGTGAGTCGGGACAATATGATGGCAATCAGCCCCAGCATTTT,CAISESGQYDGNQPQHF,.,TRBJ1-5,TRBV10-3,.
TGTGCCAGCAGCCCCGGGGGATCCCCCTCTAATGAAAAACTGTTTTTT,CASSPGGSPSNEKLFF,.,TRBJ1-4,TRBV7-2,.
TGTGCCAGCAGTAGCCCGGGGACGGTTACCGGGGAGCTGTTTTTT,CASSSPGTVTGELFF,.,TRBJ2-2,TRBV6-5,.
TGTGCCACCCCAGCGGGGGCGAAAAACATTCAGTACTTC,CATPAGAKNIQYF,TRBD2,TRBJ2-4,TRBV7-4,once
TGTGCCAGCAGCTTAGAAGTGGGGCCCTACGAGCAGTACTTC,CASSLEVGPYEQYF,.,TRBJ2-7,TRBV7-2,.
TGTGCCAGCAGTCCCCACAGGGGATTACACACCATATATTTT,CASSPHRGLHTIYF,TRBD1,TRBJ1-3,TRBV27,.
TGTGCCAGCAGGACCGGGACAGGGGCCGGCTACACCTTC,CASRTGTGAGYTF,TRBD1,TRBJ1-2,TRBV2,.
TGTGCCAGCAGCTTGGGGTTCGGGAACTACGAGCAGTACTTC,CASSLGFGNYEQYF,.,TRBJ2-7,TRBV5-4,.
TGTGCCAGCAGCGTAGAGACTAGCGGGATTGAGACCCAGTACTTC,CASSVETSGIETQYF,TRBD2,TRBJ2-5,TRBV9,.
TGTGCCACCAGCAGAGATACGGCGGGAGGACAAGAGACCCAGTACTTC,CATSRDTAGGQETQYF,TRBD2,TRBJ2-5,TRBV15,.
TGCGCCAGCAGCCGCCTGCCGTCGGGTGTGGGGGGCGAGGCTAACACAGATACGCAGTATTTT,CASSRLPSGVGGEANTDTQYF,.,TRBJ2-3,TRBV4-3,.
TGTGCCAGCAGCCCCAGGACAGGGTTTGGGGTATCTACGAGCGAGCAGTACTTC,CASSPRTGFGVSTSEQYF,TRBD1,TRBJ2-7,TRBV7-8,once
TGTGCCAGCAGTTTGATACCGGGTGAAAAACTGTTTTTT,CASSLIPGEKLFF,.,TRBJ1-4,TRBV28,.
TGTGCCAGCAGCTTGCCAGGGCGCTCTGGGGCCAACGTCCTGACTTTC,CASSLPGRSGANVLTF,.,TRBJ2-6,TRBV5-6,.
TGTGCCAGCAGGCTCGGGGCCGACGGCCCCTACAATGAGCAGTTCTTC,CASRLGADGPYNEQFF,.,TRBJ2-1,TRBV28,.